The source of this T cell receptor (beta chain) is a study of T cell repertoires in cytomegalovirus infection. Study-level findings and limits: Pooled public TCR beta family frequency picked out CMV carriers with the relevant HLA.

TCRdb fed the reads into MiXCR, producing one record per CDR3 protein. Counted here are approximately 990,000 distinct CDR3 sequences, 30% to 40% occurring once; the ten biggest clones make up about an eighth. V lost 6 bases, J lost 7 bases, and 22 bases lay in between. The V gene's germline CDR1 is SGDLS and CDR2 YYNGEE. The CDR3 covers 15 residues. Concerning this clonotype: Its cognate antigen is unknown.

The material sequenced was cultured CD8+ T cells from PBMCs, taken from culture after CMV antigen stimulation. The receptor comes from a human donor in good health (CMV status not recorded). Some clones in this sample may be carry-over from other donors' samples. This chain joins TRBV9 and TRBJ1-2, with TRBD1 as a possible D gene (6 bases). The DNA of the CDR3 is TGTGCCAGCACCTCCACCGGGGGGACATTGGTTGGCTACACCTTC. It translates to CASTSTGGTLVGYTF.